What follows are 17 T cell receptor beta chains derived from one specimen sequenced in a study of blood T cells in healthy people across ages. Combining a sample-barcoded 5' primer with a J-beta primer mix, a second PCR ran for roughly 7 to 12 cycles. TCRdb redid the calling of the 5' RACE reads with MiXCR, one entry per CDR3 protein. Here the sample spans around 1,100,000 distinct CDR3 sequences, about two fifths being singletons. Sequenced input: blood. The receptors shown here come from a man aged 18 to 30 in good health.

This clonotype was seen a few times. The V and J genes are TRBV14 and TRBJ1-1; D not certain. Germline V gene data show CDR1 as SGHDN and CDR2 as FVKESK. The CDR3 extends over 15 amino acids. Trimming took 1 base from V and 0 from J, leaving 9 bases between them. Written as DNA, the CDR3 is TGTGCCAGCAGCCAAGGTGACGGGCTGAACACTGAAGCTTTCTTT. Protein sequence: CASSQGDGLNTEAFF.

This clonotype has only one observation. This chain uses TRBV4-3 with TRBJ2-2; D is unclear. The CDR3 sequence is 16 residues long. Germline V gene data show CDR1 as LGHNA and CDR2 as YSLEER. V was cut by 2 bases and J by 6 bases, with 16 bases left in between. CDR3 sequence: CASSQIATRAAGELFF. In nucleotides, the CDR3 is TGCGCCAGCAGCCAAATAGCAACTCGGGCGGCCGGGGAGCTGTTTTTT.

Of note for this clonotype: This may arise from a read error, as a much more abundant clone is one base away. As DNA, the CDR3 is TGCGCCAGCAGCCAAGAGGCGGTCGGCAGGCGGACCTATGGCTACACCTTC. Translated: CASSQEAVGRRTYGYTF. The chain joins TRBV4-1 to TRBJ1-2; no firm D call. The V and J ends lost 0 bases and 4 bases respectively, with 18 bases between them. This CDR3 contains 17 residues. Germline V gives CDR1 MGHRA, CDR2 YSYEKL.

CDR3 sequence reads: CSARDPRQPNEKLFF. The CDR3 DNA follows: TGCAGTGCTAGAGATCCACGGCAGCCGAATGAAAAACTGTTTTTT. The V call is TRBV20-1, the J call TRBJ1-4; D uncertain. Germline values: CDR1 DFQATT, CDR2 SNEGSKA (reference sequence). V lost 0 bases and J lost 5, with 13 bases in between. The CDR3 sequence is 15 residues long.

In DNA form, the CDR3 reads TGCAGTGCTAGAGGCCATGGGACCGATCCGAACACTGAAGCTTTCTTT. Protein: CSARGHGTDPNTEAFF. V usage is TRBV20-1 and J usage is TRBJ1-1, with D possibly being TRBD1 (5 bases). The CDR3 has 16 residues. Trimming took 1 base from V and 1 from J, leaving 16 bases between them. The germline CDR1 and CDR2 sequences are DFQATT and SNEGSKA (reference sequence).

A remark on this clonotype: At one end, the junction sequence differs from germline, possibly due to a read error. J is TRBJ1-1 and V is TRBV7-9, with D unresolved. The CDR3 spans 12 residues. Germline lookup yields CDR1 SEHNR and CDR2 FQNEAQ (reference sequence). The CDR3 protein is CASSLDLTEVFF. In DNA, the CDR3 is TGTGCCAGCAGCTTAGATTTGACTGAAGTTTTCTTT.

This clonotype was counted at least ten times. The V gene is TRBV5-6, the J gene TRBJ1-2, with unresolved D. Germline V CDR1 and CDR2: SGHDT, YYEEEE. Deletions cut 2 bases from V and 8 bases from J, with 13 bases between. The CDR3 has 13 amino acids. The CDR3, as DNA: TGTGCCAGCAGCTTAAGGTCCCAGACGGGCTACACCTTC. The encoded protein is CASSLRSQTGYTF.

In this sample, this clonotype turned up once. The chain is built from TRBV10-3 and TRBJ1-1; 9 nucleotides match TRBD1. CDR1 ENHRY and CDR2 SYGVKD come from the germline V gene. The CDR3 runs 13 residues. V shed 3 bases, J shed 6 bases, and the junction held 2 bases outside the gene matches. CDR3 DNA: TGTGCCATCAGTGAACAGGGGGCATCTGAAGCTTTCTTT. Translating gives CAISEQGASEAFF.

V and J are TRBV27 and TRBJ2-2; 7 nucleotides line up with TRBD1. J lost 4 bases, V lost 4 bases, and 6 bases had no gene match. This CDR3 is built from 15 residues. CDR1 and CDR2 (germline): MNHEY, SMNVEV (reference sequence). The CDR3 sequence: CASSSARGSTGELFF. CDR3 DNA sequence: TGTGCCAGCAGTTCGGCCAGGGGGTCCACCGGGGAGCTGTTTTTT.

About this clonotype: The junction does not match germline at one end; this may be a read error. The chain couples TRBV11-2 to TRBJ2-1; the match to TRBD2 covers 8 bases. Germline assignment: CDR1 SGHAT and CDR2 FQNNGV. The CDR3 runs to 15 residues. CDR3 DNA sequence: TGTGTCAGCAGCCCCTGGGGCAGCGGGGGTGGTGAGCAGTTCTTC. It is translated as CVSSPWGSGGGEQFF.

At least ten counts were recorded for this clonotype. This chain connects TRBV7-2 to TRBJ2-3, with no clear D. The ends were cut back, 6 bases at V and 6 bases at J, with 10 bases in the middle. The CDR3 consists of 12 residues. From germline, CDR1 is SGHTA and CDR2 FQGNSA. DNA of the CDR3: TGTGCCAGCAGTTTGGTTTCTGATACGCAGTATTTT. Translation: CASSLVSDTQYF.

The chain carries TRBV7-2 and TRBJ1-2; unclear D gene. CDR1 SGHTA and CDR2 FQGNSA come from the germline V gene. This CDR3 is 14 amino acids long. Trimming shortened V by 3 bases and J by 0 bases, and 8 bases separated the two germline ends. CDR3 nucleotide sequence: TGTGCCAGCAGCTTTGGGAATTCTAACTATGGCTACACCTTC. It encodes CASSFGNSNYGYTF.

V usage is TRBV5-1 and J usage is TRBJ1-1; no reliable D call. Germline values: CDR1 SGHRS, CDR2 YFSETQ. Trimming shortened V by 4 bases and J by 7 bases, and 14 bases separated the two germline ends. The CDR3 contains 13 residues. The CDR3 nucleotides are TGCGCCAGCAGCACGGCACAAGGCGGTGAAGCTTTCTTT. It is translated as CASSTAQGGEAFF.

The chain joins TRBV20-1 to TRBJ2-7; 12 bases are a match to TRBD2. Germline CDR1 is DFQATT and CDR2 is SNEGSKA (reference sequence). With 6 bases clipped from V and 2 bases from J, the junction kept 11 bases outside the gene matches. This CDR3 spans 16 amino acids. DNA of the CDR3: TGCAGTGCCATGGCGGGACTAGCGGGTTATCCCTACGAGCAGTACTTC. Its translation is CSAMAGLAGYPYEQYF.

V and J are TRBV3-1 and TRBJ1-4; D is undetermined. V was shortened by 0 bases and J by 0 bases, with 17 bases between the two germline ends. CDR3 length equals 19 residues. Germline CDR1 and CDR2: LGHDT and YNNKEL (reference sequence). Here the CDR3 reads CASSQDLRSAQATNEKLFF. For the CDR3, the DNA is TGTGCCAGCAGCCAAGATCTAAGGAGCGCTCAGGCAACTAATGAAAAACTGTTTTTT.

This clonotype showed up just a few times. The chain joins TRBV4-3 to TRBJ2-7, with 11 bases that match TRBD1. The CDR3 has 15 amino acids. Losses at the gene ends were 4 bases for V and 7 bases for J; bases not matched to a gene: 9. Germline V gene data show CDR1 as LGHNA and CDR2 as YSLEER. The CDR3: CASSLGQGARREQYF. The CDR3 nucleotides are TGCGCCAGCAGCCTAGGACAGGGGGCTCGTCGAGAGCAGTACTTC.

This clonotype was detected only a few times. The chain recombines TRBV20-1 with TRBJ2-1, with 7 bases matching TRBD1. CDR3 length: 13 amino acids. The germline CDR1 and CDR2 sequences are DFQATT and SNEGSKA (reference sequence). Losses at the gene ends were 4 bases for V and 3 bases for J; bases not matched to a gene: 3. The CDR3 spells CSATTGLYNEQFF. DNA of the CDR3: TGCAGTGCTACGACAGGGCTCTACAATGAGCAGTTCTTC.